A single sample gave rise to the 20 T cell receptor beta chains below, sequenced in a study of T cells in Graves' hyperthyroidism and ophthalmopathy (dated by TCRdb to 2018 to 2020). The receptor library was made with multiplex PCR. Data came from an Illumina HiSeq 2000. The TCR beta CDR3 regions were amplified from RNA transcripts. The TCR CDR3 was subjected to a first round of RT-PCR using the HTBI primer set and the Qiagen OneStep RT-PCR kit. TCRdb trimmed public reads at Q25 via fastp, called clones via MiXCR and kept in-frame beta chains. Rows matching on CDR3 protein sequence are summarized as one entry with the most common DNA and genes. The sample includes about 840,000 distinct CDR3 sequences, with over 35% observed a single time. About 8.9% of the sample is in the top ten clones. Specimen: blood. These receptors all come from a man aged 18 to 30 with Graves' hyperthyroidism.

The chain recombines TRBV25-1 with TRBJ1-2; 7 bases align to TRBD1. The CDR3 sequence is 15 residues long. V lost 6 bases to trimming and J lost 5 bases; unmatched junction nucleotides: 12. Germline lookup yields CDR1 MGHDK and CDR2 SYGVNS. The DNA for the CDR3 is TGTGCCAGCAGCTGGGACGGGACAGAGTCATATGGCTACACCTTC. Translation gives CASSWDGTESYGYTF.

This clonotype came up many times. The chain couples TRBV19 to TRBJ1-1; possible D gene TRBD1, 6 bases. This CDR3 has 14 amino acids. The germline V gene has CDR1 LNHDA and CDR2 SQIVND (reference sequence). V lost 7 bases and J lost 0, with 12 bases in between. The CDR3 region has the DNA TGTGCCAGTAATTCGCAGGGGATGAACACTGAAGCTTTCTTT. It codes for CASNSQGMNTEAFF.

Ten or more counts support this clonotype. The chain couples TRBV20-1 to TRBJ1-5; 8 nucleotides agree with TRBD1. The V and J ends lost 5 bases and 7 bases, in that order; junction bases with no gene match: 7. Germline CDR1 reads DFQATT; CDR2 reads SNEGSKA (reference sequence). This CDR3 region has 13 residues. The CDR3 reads CSAGQGGQQPQHF. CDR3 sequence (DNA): TGCAGTGCTGGACAGGGAGGTCAACAGCCCCAGCATTTT.

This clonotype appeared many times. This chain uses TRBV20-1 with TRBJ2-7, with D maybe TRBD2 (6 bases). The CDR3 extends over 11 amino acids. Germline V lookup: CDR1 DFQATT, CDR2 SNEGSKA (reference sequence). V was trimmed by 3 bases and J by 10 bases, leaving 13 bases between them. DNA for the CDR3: TGCAGTGCTAGGGGTCGGGGGAATCAGTACTTC. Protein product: CSARGRGNQYF.

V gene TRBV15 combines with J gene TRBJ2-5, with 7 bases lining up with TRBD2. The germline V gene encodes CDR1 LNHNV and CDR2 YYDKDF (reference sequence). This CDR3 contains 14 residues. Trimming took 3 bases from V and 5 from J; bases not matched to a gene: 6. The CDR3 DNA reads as TGTGCCACCAGCAGGCGACGGGGGGTGGAGACCCAGTACTTC. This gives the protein CATSRRRGVETQYF. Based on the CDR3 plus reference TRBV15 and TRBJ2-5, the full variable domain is DAMVIQNPRYQVTQFGKPVTLSCSQTLNHNVMYWYQQKSSQAPKLLFHYYDKDFNNEADTPDNFQSRRPNTSFCFLDIRSPGLGDTAMYLCATSRRRGVETQYFGPGTRLLVL.

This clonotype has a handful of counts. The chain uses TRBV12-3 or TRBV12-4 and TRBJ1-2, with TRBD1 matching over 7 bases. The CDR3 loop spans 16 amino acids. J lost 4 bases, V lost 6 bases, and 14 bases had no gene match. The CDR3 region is CASSPTDRAKGYGYTF. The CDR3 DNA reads TGTGCCAGCAGCCCAACCGACAGGGCGAAGGGCTATGGCTACACCTTC.

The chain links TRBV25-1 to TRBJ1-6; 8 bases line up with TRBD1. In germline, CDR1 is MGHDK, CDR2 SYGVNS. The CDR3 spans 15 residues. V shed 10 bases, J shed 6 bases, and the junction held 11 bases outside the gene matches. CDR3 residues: CATNTPGQANSPLHF. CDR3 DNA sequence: TGTGCCACCAATACACCGGGACAGGCTAATTCACCCCTCCACTTT.

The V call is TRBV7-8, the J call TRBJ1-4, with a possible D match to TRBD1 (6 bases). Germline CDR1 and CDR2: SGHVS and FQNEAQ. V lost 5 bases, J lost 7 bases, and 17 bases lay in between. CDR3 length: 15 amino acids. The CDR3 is CASSPPGQWREKLFF. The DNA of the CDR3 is TGTGCCAGCAGCCCCCCGGGACAATGGCGTGAAAAACTGTTTTTT.

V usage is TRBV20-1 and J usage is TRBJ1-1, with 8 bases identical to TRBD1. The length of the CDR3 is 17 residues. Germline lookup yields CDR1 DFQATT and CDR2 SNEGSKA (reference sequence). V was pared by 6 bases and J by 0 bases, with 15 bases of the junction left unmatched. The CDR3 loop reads CSANPRTGWNMNTEAFF. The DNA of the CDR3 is TGCAGTGCCAATCCTAGGACAGGGTGGAACATGAACACTGAAGCTTTCTTT.

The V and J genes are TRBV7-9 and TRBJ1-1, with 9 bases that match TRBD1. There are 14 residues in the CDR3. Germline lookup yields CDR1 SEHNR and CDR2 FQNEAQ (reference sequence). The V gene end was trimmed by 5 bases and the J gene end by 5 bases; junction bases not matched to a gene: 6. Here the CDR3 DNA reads TGTGCCAGCAGCCCTGGACAGGGGAAAACTGAAGCTTTCTTT. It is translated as CASSPGQGKTEAFF.

The chain's CDR3 is CASSPNPGQGNTIYF. The DNA of the CDR3 is TGTGCCAGCAGCCCTAACCCGGGACAGGGAAACACCATATATTTT. The V gene is TRBV12-3 or TRBV12-4, the J gene TRBJ1-3, with 7 bases that match TRBD1. With 6 bases clipped from V and 4 bases from J, the junction kept 9 bases outside the gene matches. This CDR3 has 15 amino acids.

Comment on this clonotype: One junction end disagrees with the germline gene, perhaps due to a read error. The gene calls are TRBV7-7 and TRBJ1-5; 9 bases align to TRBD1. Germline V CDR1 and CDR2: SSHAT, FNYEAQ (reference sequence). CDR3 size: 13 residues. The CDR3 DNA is TGTGCTAGCAGCCGGGACAGGGAAGAGACCCAGCATTTT. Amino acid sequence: CASSRDREETQHF.

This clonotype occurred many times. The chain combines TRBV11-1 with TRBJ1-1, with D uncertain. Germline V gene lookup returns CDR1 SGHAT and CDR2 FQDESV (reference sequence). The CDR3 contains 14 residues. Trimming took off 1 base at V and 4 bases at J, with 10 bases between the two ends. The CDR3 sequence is CASSLEPLGTEAFF. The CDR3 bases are TGTGCCAGCAGCTTAGAACCTTTAGGCACTGAAGCTTTCTTT.

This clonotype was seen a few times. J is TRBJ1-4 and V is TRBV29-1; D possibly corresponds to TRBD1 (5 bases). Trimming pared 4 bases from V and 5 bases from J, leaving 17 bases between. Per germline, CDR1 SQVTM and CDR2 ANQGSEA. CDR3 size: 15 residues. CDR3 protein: CSVGLGGTPNEKLFF. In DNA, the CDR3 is TGCAGCGTTGGTTTGGGGGGGACCCCAAATGAAAAACTGTTTTTT. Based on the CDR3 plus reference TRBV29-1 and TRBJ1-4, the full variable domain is SAVISQKPSRDICQRGTSLTIQCQVDSQVTMMFWYRQQPGQSLTLIATANQGSEATYESGFVIDKFPISRPNLTFSTLTVSNMSPEDSSIYLCSVGLGGTPNEKLFFGSGTQLSVL.

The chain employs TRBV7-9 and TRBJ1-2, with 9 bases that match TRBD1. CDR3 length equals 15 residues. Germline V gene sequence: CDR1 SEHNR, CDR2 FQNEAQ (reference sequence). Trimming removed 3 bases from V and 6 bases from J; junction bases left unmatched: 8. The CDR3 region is CASSFRDRDYDGYTF. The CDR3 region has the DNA TGTGCCAGCAGCTTCCGGGACAGGGACTACGATGGCTACACCTTC.

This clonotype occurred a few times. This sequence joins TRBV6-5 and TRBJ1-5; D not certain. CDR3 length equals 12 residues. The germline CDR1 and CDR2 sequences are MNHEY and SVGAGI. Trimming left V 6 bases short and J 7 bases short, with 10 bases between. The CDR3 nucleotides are TGTGCCAGCAGCGTTAGTGACCAGCCCCAGCATTTT. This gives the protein CASSVSDQPQHF.

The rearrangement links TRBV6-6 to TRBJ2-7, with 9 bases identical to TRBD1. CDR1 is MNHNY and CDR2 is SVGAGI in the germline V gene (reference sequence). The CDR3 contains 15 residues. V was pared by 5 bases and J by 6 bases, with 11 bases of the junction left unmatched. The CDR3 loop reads CASSESGTGSSEQYF. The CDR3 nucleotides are TGTGCCAGCAGTGAAAGTGGGACAGGGAGCTCCGAGCAGTACTTC.

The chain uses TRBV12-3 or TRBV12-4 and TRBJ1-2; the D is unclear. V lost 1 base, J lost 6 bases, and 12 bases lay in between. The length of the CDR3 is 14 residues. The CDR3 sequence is CASSLVGVVDGYTF. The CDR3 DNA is TGTGCCAGCAGTTTAGTGGGCGTCGTGGATGGCTACACCTTC.

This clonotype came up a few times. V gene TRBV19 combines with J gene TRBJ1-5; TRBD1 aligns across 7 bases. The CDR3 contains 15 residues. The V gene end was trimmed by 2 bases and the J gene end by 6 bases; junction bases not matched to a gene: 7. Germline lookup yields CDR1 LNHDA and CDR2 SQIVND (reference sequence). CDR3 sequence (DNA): TGTGCCAGTAGTATAAAAGGGGGCTGGGGTCAGCCCCAGCATTTT. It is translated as CASSIKGGWGQPQHF.

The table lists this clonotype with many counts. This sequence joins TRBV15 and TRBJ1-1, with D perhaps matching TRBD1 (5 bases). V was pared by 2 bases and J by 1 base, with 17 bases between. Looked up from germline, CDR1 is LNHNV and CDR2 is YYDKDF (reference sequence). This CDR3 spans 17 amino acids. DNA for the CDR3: TGTGCCACCAGCAGACTTCCCCAGGGAGCAAGGAACACTGAAGCTTTCTTT. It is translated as CATSRLPQGARNTEAFF.